A selection of T cell receptor beta chains follows, all from one sample in a study of vaccination effects on CD4 cells after COVID-19. Antigens for these TCRs are unknown. The data were produced by immunoSEQ multiplex PCR, yet TCRdb's version contains in-frame clones alone and is incomplete. The repertoire consists of about 37,000 clones, with roughly 74% occurring once and the leading ten covering about 2.9%. The input for sequencing was CD4+ T cells from PBMCs cultured without peptide, taken before COVID-19 vaccination. The source is a human donor who received a COVID-19 vaccine. Both conserved end residues are part of each CDR3. The order of the fields is D gene, clone size, J gene, V gene, CDR3 DNA, CDR3 protein. The D gene is left open where the match is weak. A row's size may be missing; if present it is once, few, many or a size class.

NA,NA,TRBJ2-5,TRBV21-1,TGTGCCAGCAGCCTCCAAGGACGGAGTGACAAGTACTTC,CASSLQGRSDKYF
TRBD1,NA,TRBJ2-2,TRBV14,TGTGCCAGCAGCCAAACAGGGGTTATCGGGGAGCTGTTTTTT,CASSQTGVIGELFF
TRBD1,NA,TRBJ1-4,TRBV6-5,TGTGCCAGCAGTTACTCGAAAACAGGGGGGCATGAAAAACTGTTTTTT,CASSYSKTGGHEKLFF
TRBD2,NA,TRBJ2-1,TRBV10-2,TGCGCCAGCAGTCATAGGCAGGGGACTAGCGGGAGGGACTACAATGAGCAGTTCTTC,CASSHRQGTSGRDYNEQFF
NA,few,TRBJ2-1,TRBV4-2,TGTGCCAGCAGCCAAACGGGACCTGACAATGAGCAGTTCTTC,CASSQTGPDNEQFF
NA,NA,TRBJ1-6,TRBV28,TGTGCCAGCAGTTCCAGGGAAGGGAATAATTCACCCCTCCACTTT,CASSSREGNNSPLHF
TRBD2,NA,TRBJ2-2,TRBV29-1,TGCAGCGTTGTAGGGATGGACGGGGGGGCCGGCGGGGAGCTGTTTTTT,CSVVGMDGGAGGELFF
NA,NA,TRBJ2-3,TRBV9,TGTGCCAGCAGCGTAGCTGATACTTATACGCAGTATTTT,CASSVADTYTQYF
NA,few,TRBJ1-4,TRBV7-9,TGTGCCAGCAGCCCCTTATGGACCTCTACAGGGCCGGAAGAAAAACTGTTTTTT,CASSPLWTSTGPEEKLFF
NA,NA,TRBJ1-1,TRBV27,TGTGCCAGCAGTTCCGAGGGGCGCGGGACTGAAGCTTTCTTT,CASSSEGRGTEAFF
TRBD1,NA,TRBJ2-2,TRBV9,TGTGCCAGCAGCGTAGGACAGGGGTATGACACCGGGGAGCTGTTTTTT,CASSVGQGYDTGELFF
TRBD2,NA,TRBJ2-2,TRBV27,TGTGCCAGCCGGACTAGCGTGTCCTCCGGGGAGCTGTTTTTT,CASRTSVSSGELFF
TRBD2,NA,TRBJ2-7,TRBV29-1,TGCAGCGCCCGGACTAGCAGTACCTACGAGCAGTACTTC,CSARTSSTYEQYF
NA,NA,TRBJ2-7,TRBV5-1,TGCGCCAGCAGCTTACTCCCAGGGGCGGGAGAGTACGAGCAGTACTTC,CASSLLPGAGEYEQYF
NA,NA,TRBJ1-4,TRBV6-1,TGTGCCAGCAGTTCTCATGAAGTTTTCAATGAAAAACTGTTTTTT,CASSSHEVFNEKLFF
NA,NA,TRBJ1-6,TRBV12-3/TRBV12-4,TGTGCCAGCAGTCCCAGTTATAATTCACCCCTCCACTTT,CASSPSYNSPLHF
NA,NA,TRBJ1-1,TRBV6-5,TGTGCCAGCAGTTACTCCCGTTGGACTTTCTTT,CASSYSRWTFF
NA,NA,TRBJ1-2,TRBV9,TGTGCCAGCAGCCCGGGACTCGCAGACTATGGCTACACCTTC,CASSPGLADYGYTF
NA,NA,TRBJ2-4,TRBV19,TGTGCCAGTAGCCGGGCACGCAAAAACATTCAGTACTTC,CASSRARKNIQYF
NA,NA,TRBJ1-1,TRBV5-4,TGTGCCAGCAGCAGTGGGTTCTGGAACACTGAAGCTTTCTTT,CASSSGFWNTEAFF
NA,NA,TRBJ2-3,TRBV5-1,TGCGCCAGCAGCTTCAGTCCCCTGGGGGATACGCAGTATTTT,CASSFSPLGDTQYF
TRBD1,NA,TRBJ1-2,TRBV2,TGTGCCAGCAGTGTTGAGGGGGCCTGGAGCTACACCTTC,CASSVEGAWSYTF
NA,NA,TRBJ2-2,TRBV27,TGTGCCAGCAGTTTACCACCGGACGGATACACCGGGGAGCTGTTTTTT,CASSLPPDGYTGELFF
TRBD1,NA,TRBJ1-2,TRBV6-5,TGTGCCAGCACTAAAACTGTGACAGGGGAACATGGCTACACCTTC,CASTKTVTGEHGYTF
TRBD1,few,TRBJ2-2,TRBV24-1,TGTGCCACCAGTGACGTCCGACAGGGGTCCGGGGAGCTGTTTTTT,CATSDVRQGSGELFF
TRBD2,NA,TRBJ2-3,TRBV20-1,TGCAGTGCTAGTAGGACTAGCGGGGGTACGCAGTATTTT,CSASRTSGGTQYF
TRBD1,NA,TRBJ1-6,TRBV10-3,TGTGCCATCAGTGCTAACAGGGGCTCCTATAATTCACCCCTCCACTTT,CAISANRGSYNSPLHF
TRBD1,once,TRBJ2-1,TRBV6-5,TGTGCCAGCGGGAACAGGGGAAACAATGAGCAGTTCTTC,CASGNRGNNEQFF
NA,NA,TRBJ1-2,TRBV2,TGTGCCAGCAGAGTTACAGAGAACTATGGCTACACCTTC,CASRVTENYGYTF
NA,NA,TRBJ2-5,TRBV28,TGTGCCAGCAGTTTCACGGGGACCCAGTACTTC,CASSFTGTQYF
TRBD2,NA,TRBJ2-5,TRBV6-5,TGTGCCAGCAGTCGACTAGCGGGAGGGGGGGAGACCCAGTACTTC,CASSRLAGGGETQYF
NA,NA,TRBJ2-3,TRBV7-4,TGTGCCAGCAGCTTTGGGGGGCCCAGCACAGATACGCAGTATTTT,CASSFGGPSTDTQYF
TRBD1,NA,TRBJ1-1,TRBV5-1,TGCGCCAGCAGCTTGGCCGCAGGGGGCACTGAAGCTTTCTTT,CASSLAAGGTEAFF
TRBD1,NA,TRBJ1-5,TRBV4-2,TGTGCCAGCAGCATGGGACAGGCTGGGGATAGCAATCAGCCCCAGCATTTT,CASSMGQAGDSNQPQHF
NA,NA,TRBJ1-5,TRBV4-2,TGTGCCAGCAGCCAAGTTTCAGGGGGCAATCAGCCCCAGCATTTT,CASSQVSGGNQPQHF
NA,NA,TRBJ2-6,TRBV5-1,TGCGCCAGCAGCGCTCAGGCCCTCTCTGGGGCCAACGTCCTGACTTTC,CASSAQALSGANVLTF
NA,NA,TRBJ1-3,TRBV15,TGTGCCACCAGTCCCTCTGGAAACACCATATATTTT,CATSPSGNTIYF
NA,few,TRBJ2-7,TRBV6-1,TGTGCCAGCAGTGAAGCGCTGGGGGAGTCGTACTACGAGCAGTACTTC,CASSEALGESYYEQYF
TRBD1,NA,TRBJ1-2,TRBV27,TGTGCCAGCAAGGGGGCCCTGCCCGGGACAAGCTATGGCTACACCTTC,CASKGALPGTSYGYTF
NA,NA,TRBJ1-4,TRBV18,TGTGCCAGCTCAGCCGAGGGTGAAAAACTGTTTTTT,CASSAEGEKLFF
NA,few,TRBJ1-3,TRBV19,TGTGCCAGTAGTATCAAGGGGCCGAGCTCTGGAAACACCATATATTTT,CASSIKGPSSGNTIYF
NA,few,TRBJ1-3,TRBV7-9,TGTGCCAGCAGCTTAGAAGGGTCTGGAAACACCATATATTTT,CASSLEGSGNTIYF
NA,NA,TRBJ1-1,TRBV6-5,TGTGCCAGCAGTTACAGGAACACTGAAGCTTTCTTT,CASSYRNTEAFF
NA,few,TRBJ2-1,TRBV7-2,TGTGCCAGCAGCCTCCCCTACGGGACGAATGAGCAGTTCTTC,CASSLPYGTNEQFF
NA,NA,TRBJ1-1,TRBV28,TGTGCCAGCAGTTTATCAGGGGAGTACACTGAAGCTTTCTTT,CASSLSGEYTEAFF
NA,once,TRBJ2-7,TRBV11-2,TGTGCCAGCAGCTTAGCCCCTGGGCAGGGTAGCTCCTACGAGCAGTACTTC,CASSLAPGQGSSYEQYF
NA,NA,TRBJ2-7,TRBV11-2,TGTGCCAGCAGACTAGCCGGTGGGTACGAGCAGTACTTC,CASRLAGGYEQYF
TRBD1,NA,TRBJ2-7,TRBV7-2,TGTGCCAGCAGCTCCACAGGGGCCAGTTCGCTGGGGGAGCAGTACTTC,CASSSTGASSLGEQYF
TRBD1,NA,TRBJ1-6,TRBV5-1,TGCGCCAGCAGGACAGGGGATTCACCCCTCCACTTT,CASRTGDSPLHF
NA,NA,TRBJ1-6,TRBV12-3/TRBV12-4,TGTGCCAGTACACAAGAGGGGCATTCACCCCTCCACTTT,CASTQEGHSPLHF
NA,NA,TRBJ1-2,TRBV6-1,TGTGCCAGCAGTGAACAAGGGGGGGCAGGGGCTTTCTATGGCTACACCTTC,CASSEQGGAGAFYGYTF
NA,NA,TRBJ2-7,TRBV11-3,TGTGCCAGCAGCTATGACGGCGAGCAGTACTTC,CASSYDGEQYF
TRBD1,NA,TRBJ2-2,TRBV5-1,TGCGCCAGCAGCCTCCGGGACAGCTGGACCGGGGAGCTGTTTTTT,CASSLRDSWTGELFF
TRBD2,once,TRBJ2-1,TRBV6-6,TGTGCCAGCAGTTGGGGACTAGCGGGGGGCCCCAATGAGCAGTTCTTC,CASSWGLAGGPNEQFF
NA,NA,TRBJ2-5,TRBV4-1,TGCGCCAGCGGGCTAGGTGCTTTGGAGACCCAGTACTTC,CASGLGALETQYF
TRBD2,NA,TRBJ2-1,TRBV6-1,TGTGCCAGCAGTGGTCTGATGGCGGGAGGGCCCCGGGAGCAGTTCTTC,CASSGLMAGGPREQFF
TRBD1,few,TRBJ1-3,TRBV10-2,TGCGCCAGCAGTGGGAGACAGGGGTACGGAAACACCATATATTTT,CASSGRQGYGNTIYF
TRBD1,NA,TRBJ1-2,TRBV7-2,TGTGCCAGCAGCTTAGAAGGACAGGGAAGTGAGGGCTACACCTTC,CASSLEGQGSEGYTF
NA,NA,TRBJ1-3,TRBV4-2,TGTGCCAGCAGACGCACAGGAGGAAACACCATATATTTT,CASRRTGGNTIYF